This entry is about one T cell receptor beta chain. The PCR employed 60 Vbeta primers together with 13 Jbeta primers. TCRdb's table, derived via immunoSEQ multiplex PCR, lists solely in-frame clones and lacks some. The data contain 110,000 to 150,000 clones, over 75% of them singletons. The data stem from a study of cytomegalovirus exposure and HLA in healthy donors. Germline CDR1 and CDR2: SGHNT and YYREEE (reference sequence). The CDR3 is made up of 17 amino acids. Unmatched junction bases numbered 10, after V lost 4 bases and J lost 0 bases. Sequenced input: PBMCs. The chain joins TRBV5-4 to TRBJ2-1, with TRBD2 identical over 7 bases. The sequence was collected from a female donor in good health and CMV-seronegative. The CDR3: CASSGGGGSSSYNEQFF. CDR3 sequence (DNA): TGTGCCAGCAGCGGTGGGGGGGGTTCTAGCTCCTACAATGAGCAGTTCTTC.